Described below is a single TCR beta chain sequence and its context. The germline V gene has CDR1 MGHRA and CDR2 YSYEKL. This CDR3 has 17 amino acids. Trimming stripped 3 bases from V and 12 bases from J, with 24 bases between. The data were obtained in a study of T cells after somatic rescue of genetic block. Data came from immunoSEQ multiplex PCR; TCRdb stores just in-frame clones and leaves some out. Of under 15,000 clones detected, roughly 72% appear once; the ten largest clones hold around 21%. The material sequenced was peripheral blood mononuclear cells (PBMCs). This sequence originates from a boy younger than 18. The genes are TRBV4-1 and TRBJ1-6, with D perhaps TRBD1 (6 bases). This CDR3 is CASSHGSGQRFRGPLHF. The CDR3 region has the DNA TGCGCCAGCAGCCACGGTTCCGGACAGAGATTCAGGGGACCCCTCCACTTT.